Listed below are T cell receptor beta chains from one sample, sequenced in a study of cytomegalovirus exposure and HLA in healthy donors. Using immunoSEQ multiplex PCR, the repertoire was profiled, and TCRdb retains in-frame clones only, with some absent. The sample includes approximately 210,000 clones, approximately 83% of them seen just once. The material sequenced was PBMCs. The origin of the receptors is a woman in her fifties or sixties in good health and CMV-seropositive. Each CDR3 is given with its conserved first and last residue. D genes are given only for firm matches. The listing skips clone size in some rows; elsewhere it reads once, few, many or a size class.

V gene	J gene	clone size	CDR3 length	D gene	CDR3 protein	CDR3 DNA
TRBV19	TRBJ1-4	NA	11	NA	CASSKWDILFF	TGTGCCAGTAGCAAATGGGACATTCTGTTTTTT
TRBV6-6	TRBJ2-7	NA	15	TRBD1	CASSYSGTEDYEQYF	TGTGCCAGCAGTTACTCAGGGACAGAAGACTACGAGCAGTACTTC
TRBV7-8	TRBJ2-7	NA	11	NA	CASSLSDEQYF	TGTGCCAGCAGCTTATCCGACGAGCAGTACTTC
TRBV5-1	TRBJ1-2	once	13	NA	CASSLTGEDGYTF	TGCGCCAGCAGCTTGACCGGGGAAGATGGCTACACCTTC
TRBV7-2	TRBJ2-5	NA	13	TRBD1	CASSWDSQETQYF	TGTGCCAGCAGCTGGGACAGCCAAGAGACCCAGTACTTC
TRBV28	TRBJ1-5	NA	15	NA	CASLTGDYSNQPQHF	TGTGCCAGTTTGACAGGAGATTATAGCAATCAGCCCCAGCATTTT
TRBV7-2	TRBJ2-7	NA	14	NA	CASKKGTSSREQYF	TGTGCCAGCAAAAAAGGTACTAGTTCGAGGGAGCAGTACTTC
TRBV7-2	TRBJ1-6	once	17	NA	CASSLNPHLGANSPLHF	TGTGCCAGCAGCTTAAACCCCCATTTGGGAGCAAATTCACCCCTCCACTTT
TRBV7-9	TRBJ1-5	once	18	TRBD1	CASSFGGQGPISNQPQHF	TGTGCCAGCAGCTTTGGTGGACAGGGGCCGATTAGCAATCAGCCCCAGCATTTT
TRBV7-6	TRBJ2-2	NA	13	NA	CASAGTGAGELFF	TGTGCCAGCGCCGGGACTGGGGCCGGGGAGCTGTTTTTT
TRBV28	TRBJ1-5	NA	12	NA	CASTIFAQPQHF	TGTGCCAGCACCATTTTTGCGCAGCCCCAGCATTTT
TRBV19	TRBJ2-1	NA	13	NA	CASSRQVYNEQFF	TGTGCCAGTAGTAGACAGGTTTACAATGAGCAGTTCTTC
TRBV11-2	TRBJ2-1	NA	19	TRBD1	CASSLVFWTGGLLGNEQFF	TGTGCCAGCAGCTTAGTTTTTTGGACAGGGGGTCTTTTGGGCAATGAGCAGTTCTTC
TRBV9	TRBJ1-1	NA	13	NA	CASSWRGLTEAFF	TGTGCCAGCAGTTGGCGGGGATTAACTGAAGCTTTCTTT
TRBV11-2	TRBJ2-5	NA	14	NA	CASSLGSSQETQYF	TGTGCCAGCAGCTTGGGCAGCTCTCAAGAGACCCAGTACTTC
TRBV29-1	TRBJ1-2	NA	14	TRBD1	CSVRRGQGHVGYTF	TGCAGCGTCCGACGCGGACAGGGTCATGTTGGCTACACCTTC
TRBV5-1	TRBJ2-2	NA	16	TRBD2	CASRHGLADGTGELFF	TGCGCCAGCAGGCACGGACTAGCGGATGGCACCGGGGAGCTGTTTTTT
TRBV7-3	TRBJ1-6	NA	16	TRBD1	CASSSEGGQGVSPLHF	TGTGCCAGCAGCTCCGAGGGGGGACAGGGGGTGTCCCCCCTCCACTTT
TRBV30	TRBJ2-7	NA	12	NA	CAFRGAPYEQYF	TGTGCCTTCCGGGGGGCCCCCTACGAGCAGTACTTC
TRBV7-3	TRBJ2-3	NA	14	TRBD2	CASSFPGSGGAQYF	TGTGCCAGCAGCTTTCCGGGGTCGGGGGGGGCACAGTATTTT
TRBV19	TRBJ1-2	NA	15	NA	CASSIIGGKNYGYTF	TGTGCCAGTAGTATCATCGGGGGGAAGAACTATGGCTACACCTTC
TRBV6-5	TRBJ1-6	NA	13	NA	CASSFNRDSPLHF	TGTGCCAGCAGTTTTAACAGGGACTCACCCCTCCACTTT
TRBV21-1	TRBJ2-5	NA	18	NA	CASSKTGRGEIESVSQYF	TGTGCCAGCAGCAAAACGGGGCGGGGGGAAATAGAGTCAGTGTCCCAGTACTTC
TRBV5-1	TRBJ2-7	NA	15	TRBD2	CASSFGLAGPDEQYF	TGCGCCAGCAGCTTCGGTCTAGCGGGGCCCGACGAGCAGTACTTC